This passage covers 30 T cell receptor beta chains from one sample sequenced in a study of blood T cell repertoires in COVID-19. Generated by immunoSEQ multiplex PCR, the TCRdb table keeps only in-frame clones and is missing some. The sample includes more than 250,000 clones, more than 90% seen only once; the top ten take less than 20%. Sequencing used PBMCs or T cells enriched from blood (not recorded which). Receptor source: a woman younger than 45 who had recovered from COVID-19.

The chain combines TRBV24-1 with TRBJ2-5, with 8 bases matching TRBD1. This CDR3 region has 16 residues. CDR1 is KGHDR and CDR2 is SFDVKD in the germline V gene. Trimming took 2 bases from V and 4 from J; bases not matched to a gene: 8. In nucleotides, the CDR3 is TGTGCCACCAGTGATTCGGGGCAGGGGGCCCGAGAGACCCAGTACTTC. Encoded protein: CATSDSGQGARETQYF.

CDR3 sequence (DNA): TGCGCCAGCAGCCAAGATGGGACGACGGGAGGCACTGAAGCTTTCTTT. Translation gives CASSQDGTTGGTEAFF. This chain links TRBV4-3 with TRBJ1-1; D is perhaps TRBD1 (5 bases). There are 16 residues in the CDR3. The ends were cut back, 0 bases at V and 4 bases at J, with 15 bases in the middle. Germline V gene lookup returns CDR1 LGHNA and CDR2 YSLEER.

This clone was recorded once. V usage is TRBV5-5 and J usage is TRBJ1-1; D might be TRBD1 (5 bases). Germline assignment: CDR1 SGHKS and CDR2 YYEKEE (reference sequence). The CDR3 consists of 16 residues. V gave up 2 bases and J gave up 4 bases, with 18 bases separating them. The CDR3 protein is CASSFSKGRGTTEAFF. DNA for the CDR3: TGTGCCAGCAGCTTTTCGAAGGGGCGGGGGACCACTGAAGCTTTCTTT. Together with reference TRBV5-5 and TRBJ1-1, the CDR3 gives the full variable domain: DAGVTQSPTHLIKTRGQQVTLRCSPISGHKSVSWYQQVLGQGPQFIFQYYEKEERGRGNFPDRFSARQFPNYSSELNVNALLLGDSALYLCASSFSKGRGTTEAFFGQGTRLTVV.

This clone was seen more than once but under ten times. The V and J genes are TRBV11-2 and TRBJ2-7; a possible D gene is TRBD1 (6 bases). The CDR3 sequence is 19 residues long. V gave up 2 bases and J gave up 1 base, with 24 bases separating them. Germline V CDR1 and CDR2: SGHAT, FQNNGV. The CDR3 reads CASSLTPLPGTRESYEQYF. CDR3 bases: TGTGCCAGCAGCTTAACCCCCCTACCCGGGACAAGGGAGTCCTACGAGCAGTACTTC. Looking up the rest from reference TRBV11-2 and TRBJ2-7 gives the full variable domain: EAGVAQSPRYKIIEKRQSVAFWCNPISGHATLYWYQQILGQGPKLLIQFQNNGVVDDSQLPKDRFSAERLKGVDSTLKIQPAKLEDSAVYLCASSLTPLPGTRESYEQYFGPGTRLTVT.

The rearrangement joins TRBV6-6 to TRBJ2-7, with 9 nucleotides matching TRBD1. CDR3 length equals 14 residues. Losses at the gene ends were 2 bases for V and 7 bases for J; bases not matched to a gene: 6. Per the germline V gene, CDR1 is MNHNY and CDR2 is SVGAGI (reference sequence). Here the CDR3 DNA reads TGTGCCAGCAGTTACCCTGGACAGGGGTGGGAGCAGTACTTC. Translating gives CASSYPGQGWEQYF.

V usage is TRBV6-2 or TRBV6-3 and J usage is TRBJ1-1, with D maybe TRBD1 (5 bases). This CDR3 spans 13 amino acids. V was trimmed by 3 bases and J by 4 bases, leaving 9 bases between them. Germline V gives CDR1 MNHEY, CDR2 SVGEGT. This CDR3 reads CASSYGATTEAFF. The CDR3, as DNA: TGTGCCAGCAGTTATGGGGCTACCACTGAAGCTTTCTTT.

The rearrangement joins TRBV4-3 to TRBJ1-2; maybe TRBD1 (6 bases). This CDR3 contains 17 residues. V was clipped by 0 bases and J by 4 bases, with 18 bases between them. Germline V CDR1 and CDR2: LGHNA, YSLEER. This CDR3 is CASSQDFGSDRVYGYTF. CDR3 DNA sequence: TGCGCCAGCAGCCAAGATTTCGGGTCGGACAGAGTCTATGGCTACACCTTC.

The CDR3 loop is CASSTRDRSPGELFF. The CDR3 nucleotides read TGCGCCAGCAGCACCCGGGACAGGAGTCCCGGGGAGCTGTTTTTT. The rearrangement uses TRBV5-1 and TRBJ2-2; 8 nucleotides line up with TRBD1. This CDR3 comprises 15 residues. Trimming took 4 bases from V and 6 from J; bases not matched to a gene: 8. CDR1 SGHRS and CDR2 YFSETQ come from the germline V gene.

For this clone: Other DNA variants within this sample encode the same CDR3. The chain recombines TRBV9 with TRBJ2-5, with D perhaps TRBD1 (6 bases). V shed 3 bases and J shed 2 bases, with 11 bases lying between them. The CDR3 totals 14 residues. CDR1 SGDLS and CDR2 YYNGEE come from the germline V gene. CDR3 loop: CASSGRTVQETQYF. The CDR3 DNA sequence: TGTGCCAGCAGCGGACGGACAGTTCAAGAGACCCAGTACTTC.

The J gene is TRBJ2-1, the V gene TRBV7-7; 7 nucleotides line up with TRBD2. Germline CDR1 is SSHAT and CDR2 is FNYEAQ (reference sequence). This CDR3 region has 12 residues. The CDR3, as DNA: TGTGCTAGCGGAAGGACTAGCAATGAGCAGTTCTTC. This codes for CASGRTSNEQFF.

The chain joins TRBV27 to TRBJ1-4; 8 nucleotides agree with TRBD1. CDR1 and CDR2 from the germline V gene are MNHEY and SMNVEV (reference sequence). The V and J ends lost 5 bases and 10 bases, in that order; junction bases with no gene match: 6. This CDR3 comprises 13 residues. The CDR3 nucleotides are TGTGCCAGCAGTGGTTACAGGGGGGGAAAACTGTTTTTT. This translates into CASSGYRGGKLFF.

The rearrangement uses TRBV10-3 and TRBJ1-2, with TRBD1 identical over 8 bases. The V segment lost 7 bases and the J segment 4 bases; nucleotides outside the gene matches: 8. CDR1 and CDR2 from the germline V gene are ENHRY and SYGVKD. There are 14 residues in the CDR3. The CDR3 region is CAIKGTGVLYGYTF. In nucleotides, the CDR3 is TGTGCCATCAAAGGGACAGGAGTCCTCTATGGCTACACCTTC.

CDR3 coding DNA: TGTGCCAGCAGTTCCGCGGAGGCAGCTGGGGCCAACGTCCTGACTTTC. It is translated as CASSSAEAAGANVLTF. The rearrangement uses TRBV27 and TRBJ2-6, with D possibly being TRBD2 (5 bases). CDR1 is MNHEY, CDR2 SMNVEV, per germline (reference sequence). The CDR3 sequence is 16 residues long. The germline V and J ends were trimmed by 4 bases and 2 bases, with 12 bases remaining between them.

The rearrangement uses TRBV5-8 and TRBJ1-1, with TRBD1 identical over 8 bases. CDR1 and CDR2 from the germline V gene are SGHTS and YDEGEE. The CDR3 is made up of 13 amino acids. Unmatched junction bases numbered 6, after V lost 1 base and J lost 10 bases. CDR3 sequence reads: CASSLPGGIGAFF. CDR3 DNA sequence: TGTGCCAGCAGCTTGCCAGGGGGCATCGGAGCTTTCTTT.

This chain joins TRBV12-2 and TRBJ1-1; the table's D call, TRBD1, has no DNA check behind it. TRBV12-2 is annotated as a pseudogene. CDR3 length equals 21 residues. The CDR3 loop reads CASRLGLRRTGPPTKVTEAFF. CDR3 DNA: TGTGCAAGTCGCTTAGGTTTGAGGAGGACAGGGCCCCCTACTAAGGTGACTGAAGCTTTCTTT.

This chain joins TRBV2 and TRBJ1-4; 10 bases agree with TRBD1. Unmatched junction bases numbered 4, after V lost 4 bases and J lost 8 bases. Germline loops: CDR1 SNHLY, CDR2 FYNNEI. This CDR3 has 14 residues. The CDR3 reads CASSGTGGAEKLFF. The CDR3 nucleotides are TGTGCCAGCAGTGGGACAGGGGGTGCGGAAAAACTGTTTTTT.

V is TRBV7-9 and J is TRBJ2-7; 9 bases line up with TRBD2. V dropped 4 bases and J dropped 4; count of bases not matched to a gene: 5. Germline V gene data show CDR1 as SEHNR and CDR2 as FQNEAQ (reference sequence). The length of the CDR3 is 14 residues. The CDR3: CASSSGLAGYEQYF. In DNA, the CDR3 is TGTGCCAGCAGCTCGGGGCTAGCGGGGTACGAGCAGTACTTC.

The V gene is TRBV29-1, the J gene TRBJ1-2; D is ambiguous. V was clipped by 3 bases and J by 7 bases, with 18 bases between them. This CDR3 spans 14 amino acids. Germline V CDR1 and CDR2: SQVTM, ANQGSEA. CDR3: CSVDDRWAPGGYTF. The CDR3 DNA reads TGCAGCGTTGATGACCGCTGGGCTCCAGGTGGCTACACCTTC.

This clone has just one count. V usage is TRBV2 and J usage is TRBJ2-7, with TRBD1 matching 7 bases. The length of the CDR3 is 12 residues. J lost 4 bases, V lost 6 bases, and 3 bases had no gene match. Germline CDR1 reads SNHLY; CDR2 reads FYNNEI. As DNA, the CDR3 is TGTGCCAGCAGGGAGGACAGGTACGAGCAGTACTTC. This translates into CASREDRYEQYF.

The gene calls are TRBV5-1 and TRBJ1-1; D is unresolved. V was cut by 4 bases and J by 2 bases, with 12 bases left in between. The germline CDR1 and CDR2 sequences are SGHRS and YFSETQ. The CDR3 runs 14 residues. The CDR3 sequence is CASSPRVLNTEAFF. The CDR3, as DNA: TGCGCCAGCAGCCCGAGGGTCCTAAACACTGAAGCTTTCTTT.

The chain joins TRBV15 to TRBJ1-5; D might be TRBD1 (5 bases). V lost 1 base to trimming and J lost 7 bases, with 20 bases between them. Germline-derived CDR1 and CDR2 are LNHNV and YYDKDF (reference sequence). The CDR3 covers 17 residues. CDR3 in DNA: TGTGCCACCAGCAGAGGGATCCCGAAAACGGGGGACCAGCCCCAGCATTTT. Protein product: CATSRGIPKTGDQPQHF.

The chain has TRBV5-1 and TRBJ1-4; tentative D call: TRBD1 (5 bases). This CDR3 has 16 amino acids. Germline assignment: CDR1 SGHRS and CDR2 YFSETQ. V was pared by 0 bases and J by 5 bases, with 14 bases between. This CDR3 is CASSLAGVGGNEKLFF. The CDR3 DNA follows: TGCGCCAGCAGCTTGGCCGGGGTTGGGGGGAATGAAAAACTGTTTTTT.

The chain carries TRBV4-3 and TRBJ2-7; a weak D match, TRBD2 (5 bases). CDR1 is LGHNA, CDR2 YSLEER, per germline. The V gene lost 0 bases and the J gene lost 2 bases, with 11 bases spanning the gap. The CDR3 sequence is 15 residues long. As DNA, the CDR3 is TGCGCCAGCAGCCAAGATCGAGGGCCTCCCTACGAGCAGTACTTC. Amino acids: CASSQDRGPPYEQYF.

The chain has TRBV3-1 (or the pseudogene TRBV3-2) and TRBJ1-4; D is uncertain. The germline V gene encodes CDR1 LGHDT and CDR2 YNNKEL (reference sequence). The CDR3 is 13 residues long. The ends were cut back, 3 bases at V and 10 bases at J, with 12 bases in the middle. The CDR3 bases are TGTGCCAGCAGCCACCGTCACACCCCAAAACTGTTTTTT. This gives the protein CASSHRHTPKLFF.

The J gene is TRBJ1-3, the V gene TRBV28; no definite D call. Germline V gene lookup returns CDR1 MDHEN and CDR2 SYDVKM. Trimming shortened V by 4 bases and J by 4 bases, and 11 bases separated the two germline ends. This CDR3 has 14 residues. Here the CDR3 reads CASSSLGGGNTIYF. CDR3 in DNA: TGTGCCAGCAGTTCCCTAGGAGGAGGAAACACCATATATTTT. The whole variable domain, filled in from reference TRBV28 and TRBJ1-3, reads DVKVTQSSRYLVKRTGEKVFLECVQDMDHENMFWYRQDPGLGLRLIYFSYDVKMKEKGDIPEGYSVSREKKERFSLILESASTNQTSMYLCASSSLGGGNTIYFGEGSWLTVV.

This clone was seen only once. The J gene is TRBJ1-1, the V gene TRBV11-2; D not certain. Germline lookup yields CDR1 SGHAT and CDR2 FQNNGV. CDR3 size: 13 residues. Trimming removed 4 bases from V and 0 bases from J, with 6 bases in between. CDR3 coding DNA: TGTGCCAGCAGCTCTCAGATGAACACTGAAGCTTTCTTT. This sequence encodes CASSSQMNTEAFF.

The chain recombines TRBV6-6 with TRBJ1-2, with 10 nucleotides matching TRBD1. J lost 8 bases, V lost 6 bases, and 6 bases had no gene match. The germline V gene encodes CDR1 MNHNY and CDR2 SVGAGI (reference sequence). This CDR3 has 13 amino acids. The CDR3 loop is CASSLTGGGGYTF. CDR3 coding DNA: TGTGCCAGCAGCCTGACAGGGGGCGGCGGCTACACCTTC.

The chain employs TRBV24-1 and TRBJ2-7; the D is unclear. Germline V CDR1 and CDR2: KGHDR, SFDVKD. CDR3 length: 12 residues. The V end lost 6 bases, the J end lost 3 bases, and 8 bases lay between the germline ends. CDR3 sequence reads: CATSQSGYEQYF. For the CDR3, the DNA is TGTGCCACCAGTCAATCAGGCTACGAGCAGTACTTC.

The chain links TRBV7-3 to TRBJ2-1, with D uncertain. Trimming cost V 5 bases and J 8 bases, with 10 bases left between them. Germline lookup yields CDR1 SGHTA and CDR2 FQGTGA. The CDR3 is 12 amino acids. CDR3 DNA: TGTGCCAGCAGCGTGAACAGCTATGAGCAGTTCTTC. It codes for CASSVNSYEQFF.

This clone has a single count. The V and J genes are TRBV28 and TRBJ1-3; D gene unclear. With 2 bases removed from V and 1 base from J, the gap between germline ends came to 6 bases. The CDR3 consists of 14 residues. CDR1 and CDR2 from the germline V gene are MDHEN and SYDVKM. The CDR3 is CASSLPNSGNTIYF. The CDR3 nucleotides read TGTGCCAGCAGTTTACCCAATTCTGGAAACACCATATATTTT.